This entry lists 13 T cell receptor beta chains sequenced from one sample in a study of spatial heterogeneity in lung cancer. MiXCR was run by TCRdb on the 5' RACE reads, yielding one entry per CDR3 protein. The table records some 53,000 distinct CDR3 sequences, around 7% of them present only once. Specified time point: sample taken at primary tumor resection. Whole RNA, isolated from tumor, nontumor lung or frozen PBMC, was sequenced without prior sorting. Source: PBMCs, taken at surgery. Receptors originate from a female donor with early-stage non-small cell lung cancer.

The table lists this clonotype with a few counts. CDR3 amino acids: CATSSGRGPKETQYF. The CDR3, as DNA: TGTGCCACCAGTTCGGGAAGGGGTCCCAAAGAGACCCAGTACTTC. The chain joins TRBV24-1 to TRBJ2-5, with D perhaps assigned TRBD1 or TRBD2 (5 bases each). The germline CDR1 and CDR2 sequences are KGHDR and SFDVKD. Trimming removed 6 bases from V and 3 bases from J, with 16 bases in between. The CDR3 loop spans 15 amino acids.

There are many counts of this clonotype. This sequence joins TRBV28 and TRBJ1-1; 7 bases are a match to TRBD1. Germline CDR1 reads MDHEN; CDR2 reads SYDVKM. This CDR3 is 15 amino acids long. Trimming took 7 bases from V and 0 from J; bases not matched to a gene: 8. For the CDR3, the DNA is TGTGCCAGCAAAGCGACAGGGAATGTGAACACTGAAGCTTTCTTT. This translates into CASKATGNVNTEAFF. Full variable domain (rest looked up from reference TRBV28 and TRBJ1-1): DVKVTQSSRYLVKRTGEKVFLECVQDMDHENMFWYRQDPGLGLRLIYFSYDVKMKEKGDIPEGYSVSREKKERFSLILESASTNQTSMYLCASKATGNVNTEAFFGQGTRLTVV.

Ten or more counts support this clonotype. The chain has TRBV6-2 or TRBV6-3 and TRBJ2-1; 9 nucleotides agree with TRBD1. The trim removed 0 bases at V and 4 bases at J, leaving 4 bases unmatched. The CDR3 covers 16 residues. The germline V gene encodes CDR1 MNHEY and CDR2 SVGEGT. CDR3 residues: CASSYSGTGSYNEQFF. In DNA, the CDR3 is TGTGCCAGCAGTTACTCGGGGACAGGGTCATACAATGAGCAGTTCTTC.

The genes are TRBV4-3 and TRBJ2-2; 12 bases are shared with TRBD2. With V trimmed by 2 bases and J by 5 bases, 3 bases remained unmatched. There are 16 residues in the CDR3. Germline V CDR1 and CDR2: LGHNA, YSLEER. The CDR3 reads CASSQTTSGGTGELFF. The CDR3 nucleotides are TGCGCCAGCAGCCAAACGACTAGCGGGGGAACCGGGGAGCTGTTTTTT.

V usage is TRBV7-2 and J usage is TRBJ2-5; D possibly corresponds to TRBD1 (5 bases). The germline V gene encodes CDR1 SGHTA and CDR2 FQGNSA. V lost 1 base and J 4 bases, leaving 10 bases between the germline ends. This CDR3 comprises 14 residues. In nucleotides, the CDR3 is TGTGCCAGCAGCTTAGTCCAGGGAAGAGAGACCCAGTACTTC. This sequence encodes CASSLVQGRETQYF.

This clonotype was counted at least ten times. The rearrangement uses TRBV30 and TRBJ2-1, with TRBD2 identical over 7 bases. CDR1 and CDR2 (germline): GTSNPN, SVGIG (reference sequence). This CDR3 region has 11 residues. V was clipped by 3 bases and J by 15 bases; unmatched bases: 8. DNA of the CDR3: TGTGCCTGGAGCAGCGGGGTAGTTCTGTTCTTC. Protein: CAWSSGVVLFF.

This clonotype has a handful of counts. At one boundary the junction diverges from the germline segment, which might be a read error. This chain connects TRBV30 to TRBJ2-7, with unresolved D. Germline loops: CDR1 GTSNPN, CDR2 SVGIG (reference sequence). CDR3 length: 11 residues. DNA of the CDR3: TGTGCCTGGAGCGAGCAGGAAAGGTGTAACTTC. Amino acids: CAWSEQERCNF.

V usage is TRBV7-2 and J usage is TRBJ2-1; 8 bases agree with TRBD2. The CDR3 covers 15 residues. CDR1 is SGHTA and CDR2 is FQGNSA in the germline V gene. J was trimmed by 7 bases and V by 5 bases; bases with no gene match: 10. The CDR3: CASSPRGGSVNEQFF. CDR3 coding DNA: TGTGCCAGCAGCCCTCGCGGGGGGTCGGTTAATGAGCAGTTCTTC.

This clonotype has ten or more counts. The CDR3 reads CAGGQYNEQFF. CDR3 nucleotide sequence: TGTGCCGGGGGACAATACAATGAGCAGTTCTTC. The chain is built from TRBV2 and TRBJ2-1; D might be TRBD1 (6 bases). Germline CDR1 SNHLY, CDR2 FYNNEI. The V end was cut by 11 bases, the J end by 4 bases, with 9 bases between. The length of the CDR3 is 11 residues.

This clonotype was recorded at least ten times. The chain links TRBV10-2 to TRBJ2-4; 12 nucleotides agree with TRBD2. CDR3 length equals 15 residues. J was trimmed by 7 bases and V by 5 bases; bases with no gene match: 6. Germline values: CDR1 WSHSY, CDR2 SAAADI. The CDR3 nucleotides are TGCGCCAGCAGTCAATCGGGACTAGCGGGCAACATTCAGTACTTC. As protein: CASSQSGLAGNIQYF.

This clonotype was seen only a few times. The rearrangement joins TRBV3-1 to TRBJ1-2; D gene uncertain. The germline V and J ends were trimmed by 1 base and 4 bases, with 7 bases remaining between them. CDR1 is LGHDT, CDR2 YNNKEL, per germline (reference sequence). This CDR3 spans 13 amino acids. This CDR3 reads CASSQVRGYGYTF. The DNA of the CDR3 is TGTGCCAGCAGCCAAGTCAGAGGCTATGGCTACACCTTC.

This clonotype was detected many times. The chain links TRBV11-1 to TRBJ2-7; 9 nucleotides agree with TRBD2. The CDR3 spans 15 residues. V lost 5 bases and J lost 5; bases outside the gene matches: 10. Germline CDR1 reads SGHAT; CDR2 reads FQDESV (reference sequence). CDR3 DNA: TGTGCCAGCAGCCACGCTAGCGGGGACCCCCACGAGCAGTACTTC. This gives the protein CASSHASGDPHEQYF. Looking up the rest from reference TRBV11-1 and TRBJ2-7 gives the full variable domain: EAEVAQSPRYKITEKSQAVAFWCDPISGHATLYWYRQILGQGPELLVQFQDESVVDDSQLPKDRFSAERLKGVDSTLKIQPAELGDSAMYLCASSHASGDPHEQYFGPGTRLTVT.

This clonotype was counted many times. The chain uses TRBV7-6 and TRBJ2-7; D remains unclear. This CDR3 spans 12 amino acids. Germline V CDR1 and CDR2: SGHVS, FNYEAQ. V lost 4 bases to trimming and J lost 6 bases, with 10 bases between them. CDR3 sequence: CASSSSIGEQYF. The CDR3 DNA sequence: TGTGCCAGCAGCTCCTCGATAGGCGAGCAGTACTTC.